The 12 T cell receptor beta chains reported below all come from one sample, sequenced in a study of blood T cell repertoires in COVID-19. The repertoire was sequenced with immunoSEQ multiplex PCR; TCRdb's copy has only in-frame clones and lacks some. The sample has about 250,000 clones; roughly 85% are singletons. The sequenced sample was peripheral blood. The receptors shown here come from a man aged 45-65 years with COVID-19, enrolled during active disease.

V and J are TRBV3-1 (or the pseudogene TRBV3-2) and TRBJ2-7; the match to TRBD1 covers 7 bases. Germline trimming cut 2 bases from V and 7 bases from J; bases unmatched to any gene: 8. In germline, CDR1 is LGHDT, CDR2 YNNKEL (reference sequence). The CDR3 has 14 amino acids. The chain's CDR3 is CASSQKTGMREQYF. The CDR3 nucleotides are TGTGCCAGCAGCCAAAAGACAGGGATGCGGGAGCAGTACTTC.

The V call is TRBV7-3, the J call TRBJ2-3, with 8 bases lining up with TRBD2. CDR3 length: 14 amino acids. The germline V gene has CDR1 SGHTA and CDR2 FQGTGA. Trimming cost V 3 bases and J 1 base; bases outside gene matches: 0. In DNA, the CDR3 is TGTGCCAGCAGCTTTAGCGGGGGCACAGATACGCAGTATTTT. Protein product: CASSFSGGTDTQYF.

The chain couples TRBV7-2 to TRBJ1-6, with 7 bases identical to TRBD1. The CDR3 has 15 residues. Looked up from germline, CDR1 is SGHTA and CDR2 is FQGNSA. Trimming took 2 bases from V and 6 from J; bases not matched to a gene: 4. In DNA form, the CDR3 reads TGTGCCAGCAGCTTAAGGCAGGGGGGTAATTCACCCCTCCACTTT. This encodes CASSLRQGGNSPLHF.

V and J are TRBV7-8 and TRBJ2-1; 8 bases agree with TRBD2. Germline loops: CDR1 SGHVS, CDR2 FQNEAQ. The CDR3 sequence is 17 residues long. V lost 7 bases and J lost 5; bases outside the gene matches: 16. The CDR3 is CASTRPGGAQWNNEQFF. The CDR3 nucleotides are TGTGCCAGCACCCGTCCGGGGGGGGCCCAGTGGAACAATGAGCAGTTCTTC.

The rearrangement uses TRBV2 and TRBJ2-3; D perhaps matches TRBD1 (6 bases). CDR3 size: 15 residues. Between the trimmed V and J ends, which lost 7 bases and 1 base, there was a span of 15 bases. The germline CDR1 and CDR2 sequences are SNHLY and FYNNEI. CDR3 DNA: TGTGCCAGCACCAGAGGGGGTTCTGGCACAGATACGCAGTATTTT. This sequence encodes CASTRGGSGTDTQYF.

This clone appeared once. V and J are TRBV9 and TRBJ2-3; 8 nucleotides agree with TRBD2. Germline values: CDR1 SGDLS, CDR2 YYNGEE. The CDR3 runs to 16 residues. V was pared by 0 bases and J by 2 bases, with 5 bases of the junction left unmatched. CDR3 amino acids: CASSVGLAPTTDTQYF. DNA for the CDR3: TGTGCCAGCAGCGTAGGACTAGCGCCCACCACAGATACGCAGTATTTT.

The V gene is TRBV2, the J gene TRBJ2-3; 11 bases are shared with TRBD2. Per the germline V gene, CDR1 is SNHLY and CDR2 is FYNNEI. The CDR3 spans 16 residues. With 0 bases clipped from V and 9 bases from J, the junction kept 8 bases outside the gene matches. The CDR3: CASSEASGGAYLTQYF. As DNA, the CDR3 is TGTGCCAGCAGTGAAGCTAGCGGGGGGGCCTACTTAACGCAGTATTTT.

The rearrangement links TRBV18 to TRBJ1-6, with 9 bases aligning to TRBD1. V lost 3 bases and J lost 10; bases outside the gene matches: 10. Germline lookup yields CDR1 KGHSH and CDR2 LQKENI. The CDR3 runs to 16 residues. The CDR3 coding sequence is TGTGCCAGCTCACCGCTCCGGGACAGGGAGGTATCACCCCTCCACTTT. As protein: CASSPLRDREVSPLHF.

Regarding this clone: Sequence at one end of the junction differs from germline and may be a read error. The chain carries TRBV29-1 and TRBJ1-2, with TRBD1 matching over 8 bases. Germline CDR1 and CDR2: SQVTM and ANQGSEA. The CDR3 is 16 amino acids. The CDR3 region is CSVEVIGQGLRVGYTF. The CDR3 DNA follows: TGCAGCGTCGAAGTGATAGGACAGGGTTTACGGGTTGGCTACACCTTC. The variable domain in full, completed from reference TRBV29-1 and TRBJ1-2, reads SAVISQKPSRDICQRGTSLTIQCQVDSQVTMMFWYRQQPGQSLTLIATANQGSEATYESGFVIDKFPISRPNLTFSTLTVSNMSPEDSSIYLCSVEVIGQGLRVGYTFGSGTRLTVV.

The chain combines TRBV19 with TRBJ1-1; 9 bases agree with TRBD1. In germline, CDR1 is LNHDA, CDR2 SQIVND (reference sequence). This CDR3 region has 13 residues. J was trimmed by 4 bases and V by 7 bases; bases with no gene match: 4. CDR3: CASTLGQGTEAFF. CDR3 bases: TGTGCCAGTACCCTGGGACAGGGCACTGAAGCTTTCTTT.

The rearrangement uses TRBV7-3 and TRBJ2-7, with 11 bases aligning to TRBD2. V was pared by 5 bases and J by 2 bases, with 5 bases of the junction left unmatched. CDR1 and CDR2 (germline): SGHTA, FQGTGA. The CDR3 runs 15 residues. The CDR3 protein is CASSLRLAGPYEQYF. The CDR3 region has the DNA TGTGCCAGCAGCCTCCGACTAGCGGGGCCCTACGAGCAGTACTTC.

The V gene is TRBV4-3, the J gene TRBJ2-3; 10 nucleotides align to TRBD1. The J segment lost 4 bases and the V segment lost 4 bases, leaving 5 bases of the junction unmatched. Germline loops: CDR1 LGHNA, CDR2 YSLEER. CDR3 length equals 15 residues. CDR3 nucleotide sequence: TGCGCCAGCAGCCGCCGACAGGGGGCCGCAGATACGCAGTATTTT. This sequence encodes CASSRRQGAADTQYF.